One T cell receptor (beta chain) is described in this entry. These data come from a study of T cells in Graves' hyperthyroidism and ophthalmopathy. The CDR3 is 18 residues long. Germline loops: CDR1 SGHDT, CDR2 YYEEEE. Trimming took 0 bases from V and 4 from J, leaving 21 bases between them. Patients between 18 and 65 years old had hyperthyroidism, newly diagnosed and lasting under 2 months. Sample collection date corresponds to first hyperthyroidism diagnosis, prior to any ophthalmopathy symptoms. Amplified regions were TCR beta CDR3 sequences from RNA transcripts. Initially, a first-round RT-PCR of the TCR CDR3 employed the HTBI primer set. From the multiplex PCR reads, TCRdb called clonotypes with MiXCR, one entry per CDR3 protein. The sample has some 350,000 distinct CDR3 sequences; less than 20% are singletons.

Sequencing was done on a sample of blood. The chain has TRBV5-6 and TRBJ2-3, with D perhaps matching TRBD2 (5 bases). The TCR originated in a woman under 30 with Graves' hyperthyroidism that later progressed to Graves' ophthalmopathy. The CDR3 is CASSLAGGSERRADTQYF. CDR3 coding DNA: TGTGCCAGCAGCTTGGCAGGAGGTTCTGAACGTAGGGCAGATACGCAGTATTTT.